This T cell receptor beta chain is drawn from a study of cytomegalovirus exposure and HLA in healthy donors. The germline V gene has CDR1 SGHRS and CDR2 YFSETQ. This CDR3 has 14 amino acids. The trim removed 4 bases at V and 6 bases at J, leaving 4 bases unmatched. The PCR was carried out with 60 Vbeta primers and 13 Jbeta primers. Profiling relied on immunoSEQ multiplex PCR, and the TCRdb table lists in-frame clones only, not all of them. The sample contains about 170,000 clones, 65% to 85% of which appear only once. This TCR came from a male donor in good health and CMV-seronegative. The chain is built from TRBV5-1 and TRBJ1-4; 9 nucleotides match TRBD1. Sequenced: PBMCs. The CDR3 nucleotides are TGCGCCAGCAGCCTGGGACAGGGTTATGAAAAACTGTTTTTT. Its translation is CASSLGQGYEKLFF.